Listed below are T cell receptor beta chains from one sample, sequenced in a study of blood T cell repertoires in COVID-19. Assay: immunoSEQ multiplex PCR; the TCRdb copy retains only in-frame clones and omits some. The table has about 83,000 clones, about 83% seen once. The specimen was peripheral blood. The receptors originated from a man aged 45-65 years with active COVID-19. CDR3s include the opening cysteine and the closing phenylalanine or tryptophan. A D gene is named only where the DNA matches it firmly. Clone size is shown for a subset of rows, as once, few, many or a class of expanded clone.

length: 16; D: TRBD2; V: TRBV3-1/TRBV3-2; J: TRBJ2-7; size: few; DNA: TGTGCCAGCAGCCCACGGCCCGGGGGGAGGCTGAACGAGCAGTACTTC; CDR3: CASSPRPGGRLNEQYF
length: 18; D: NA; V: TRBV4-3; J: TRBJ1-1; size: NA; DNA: TGCGCCAGCAGCCAAGGTGAACAGGGCCCGAGGATGAACACTGAAGCTTTCTTT; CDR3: CASSQGEQGPRMNTEAFF
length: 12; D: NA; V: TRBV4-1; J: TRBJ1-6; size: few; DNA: TGCGCCAGCAGTCCAAGGCGGTCGCCCCTCCACTTT; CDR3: CASSPRRSPLHF
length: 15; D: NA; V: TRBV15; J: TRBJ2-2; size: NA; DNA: TGTGCCACCAGCCGGGGACACTTGAACACCGGGGAGCTGTTTTTT; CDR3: CATSRGHLNTGELFF
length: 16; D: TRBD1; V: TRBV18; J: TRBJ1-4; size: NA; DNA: TGTGCCAGCTCACCACAGGCGGGACAGAATAATGAAAAACTGTTTTTT; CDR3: CASSPQAGQNNEKLFF
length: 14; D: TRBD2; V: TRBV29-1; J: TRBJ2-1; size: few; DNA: TGCAGCGCCGCCGGGACTAGGGGTTACAATGAGCAGTTCTTC; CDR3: CSAAGTRGYNEQFF
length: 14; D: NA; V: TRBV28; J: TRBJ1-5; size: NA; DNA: TGTGCCAGCAGTTTGGTCACAGGGAACCAGCCCCAGCATTTT; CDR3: CASSLVTGNQPQHF
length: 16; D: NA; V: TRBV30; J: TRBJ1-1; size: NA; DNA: TGTGCCTGGAGTGCCTACAAGGTAGCCATGAACACTGAAGCTTTCTTT; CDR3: CAWSAYKVAMNTEAFF
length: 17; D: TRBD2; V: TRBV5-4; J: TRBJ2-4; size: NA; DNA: TGTGCCAGCAGCCTACGGACTAGCGGGGGGGCCGGGGGCATTCAGTACTTC; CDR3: CASSLRTSGGAGGIQYF
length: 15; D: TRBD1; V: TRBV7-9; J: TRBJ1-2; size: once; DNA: TGTGCCAGCAGCCCGAGAACGGGACAGGGGGATGGCTACACCTTC; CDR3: CASSPRTGQGDGYTF
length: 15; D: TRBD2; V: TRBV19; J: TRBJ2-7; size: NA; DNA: TGTGCCAGTAGGAGCGGGACTAGCGTTAGCTACGAGCAGTACTTC; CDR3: CASRSGTSVSYEQYF
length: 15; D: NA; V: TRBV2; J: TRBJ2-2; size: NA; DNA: TGTGCCAGCAGTTTCACGCAGGGGGGAGCCGGGGAGCTGTTTTTT; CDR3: CASSFTQGGAGELFF
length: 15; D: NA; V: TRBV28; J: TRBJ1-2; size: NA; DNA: TGTGCCAGCAGTCCCCAGGCGCCCCATAACTATGGCTACACCTTC; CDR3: CASSPQAPHNYGYTF
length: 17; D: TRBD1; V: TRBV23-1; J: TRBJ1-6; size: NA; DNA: TGCGCCAGCCGATATTCCATGGACAGGGTGGCGAATTCACCCCTCCACTTT; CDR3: CASRYSMDRVANSPLHF
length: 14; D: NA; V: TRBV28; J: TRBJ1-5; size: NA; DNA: TGTGCCAGCAGTTTGTCCAGGTTTAATCAGCCCCAGCATTTT; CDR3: CASSLSRFNQPQHF
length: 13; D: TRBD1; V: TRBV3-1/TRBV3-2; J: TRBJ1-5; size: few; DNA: TGTGCCAGCAGCGTAAAGGGACAGGGAACCCAGCATTTT; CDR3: CASSVKGQGTQHF
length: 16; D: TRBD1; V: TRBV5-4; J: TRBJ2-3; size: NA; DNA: TGTGCCAGCAGCCCGACAGGGGGCGCAAAAGCAGATACGCAGTATTTT; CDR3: CASSPTGGAKADTQYF
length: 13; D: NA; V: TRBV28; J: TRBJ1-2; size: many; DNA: TGTGCCAGCAGTCTAAGGGGATTCTATGGCTACACCTTC; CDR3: CASSLRGFYGYTF
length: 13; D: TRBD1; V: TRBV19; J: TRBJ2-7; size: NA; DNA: TGTGCCAGTGGCAAGGACAGGGCCTACGAGCAGTACTTC; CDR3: CASGKDRAYEQYF
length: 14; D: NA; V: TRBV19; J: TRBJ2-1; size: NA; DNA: TGTGCCAGTAGTATAGATCGAACAGGTAATGAGCAGTTCTTC; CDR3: CASSIDRTGNEQFF
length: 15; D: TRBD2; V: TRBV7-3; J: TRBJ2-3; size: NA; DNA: TGTGCCAGCAGCTCTTCCGGGACTAGCGGGGGTACGCAGTATTTT; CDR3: CASSSSGTSGGTQYF
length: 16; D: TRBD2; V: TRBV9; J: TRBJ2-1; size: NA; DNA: TGTGCCAGCAGCGGCCCTAGCGGGGGAGCCTACAATGAGCAGTTCTTC; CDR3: CASSGPSGGAYNEQFF
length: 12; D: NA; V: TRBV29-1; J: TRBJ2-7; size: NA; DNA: TGCAGCGTTGGGCGAGGAGGGGACGAGCAGTACTTC; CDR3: CSVGRGGDEQYF
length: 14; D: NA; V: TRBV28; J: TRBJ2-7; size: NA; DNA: TGTGCCAGCGGATCCGGGGGGCCCTCCTACGAGCAGTACTTC; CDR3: CASGSGGPSYEQYF
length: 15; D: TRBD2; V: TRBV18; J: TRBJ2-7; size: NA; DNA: TGTGCCAGCTCACCGACTAGCGGGGGGGCTGTAGAGCAGTACTTC; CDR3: CASSPTSGGAVEQYF
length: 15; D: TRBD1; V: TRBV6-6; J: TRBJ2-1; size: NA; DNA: TGTGCCAGCAGTTACACGGGACAGGGTTACAATGAGCAGTTCTTC; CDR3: CASSYTGQGYNEQFF
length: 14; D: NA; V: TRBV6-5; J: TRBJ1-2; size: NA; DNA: TGTGCCAGCAGTTACAACAGGGAAACCTATGGCTACACCTTC; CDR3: CASSYNRETYGYTF
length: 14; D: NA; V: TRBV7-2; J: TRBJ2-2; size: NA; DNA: TGTGCCAGCAGCTTAGTAGCTACTACCGGGGAGCTGTTTTTT; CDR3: CASSLVATTGELFF
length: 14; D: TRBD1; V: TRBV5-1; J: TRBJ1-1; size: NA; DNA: TGCGCCAGCAGCTTGGGACAGGGGACGACTGAAGCTTTCTTT; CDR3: CASSLGQGTTEAFF
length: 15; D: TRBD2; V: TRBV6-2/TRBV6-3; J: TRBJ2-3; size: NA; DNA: TGTGCCAGCAGTTTTTTAGCGGGTAGCACAGATACGCAGTATTTT; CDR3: CASSFLAGSTDTQYF
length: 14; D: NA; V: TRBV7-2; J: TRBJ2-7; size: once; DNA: TGTGCCAGCAGCTCGCCGGTAAGAGATTACGAGCAGTACTTC; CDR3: CASSSPVRDYEQYF
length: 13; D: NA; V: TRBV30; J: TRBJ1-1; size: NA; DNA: TGTGCCTGGAAGGGAGCTTGGGTCCCTGAAGCTTTCTTT; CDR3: CAWKGAWVPEAFF
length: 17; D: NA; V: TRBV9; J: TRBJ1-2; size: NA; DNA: TGTGCCAGCAGCGTATCCCACCAAGTGACCCCTAACTATAGCTACACCTTC; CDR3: CASSVSHQVTPNYSYTF
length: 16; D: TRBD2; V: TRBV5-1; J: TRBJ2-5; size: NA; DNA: TGCGCCAGCAGCTTGGGCAGCGGGGGAGCCCCAGAGACCCAGTACTTC; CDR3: CASSLGSGGAPETQYF
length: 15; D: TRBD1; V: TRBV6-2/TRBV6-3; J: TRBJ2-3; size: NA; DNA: TGTGCCAGCAGTCCAACAGGGGCGGCGACAGATACGCAGTATTTT; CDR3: CASSPTGAATDTQYF
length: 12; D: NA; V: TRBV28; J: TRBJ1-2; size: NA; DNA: TGTGCCAGCAGTTTGGCCTTCTATGGCTACACCTTC; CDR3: CASSLAFYGYTF
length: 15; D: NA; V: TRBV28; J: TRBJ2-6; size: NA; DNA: TGTGCCAGCAGTCAACCCAGCTCTGGGGCCAACGTCCTGACTTTC; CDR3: CASSQPSSGANVLTF
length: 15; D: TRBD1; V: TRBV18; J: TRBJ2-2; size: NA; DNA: TGTGCCAGCGCCCGGGACAGGGTGAACACCGGGGAGCTGTTTTTT; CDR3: CASARDRVNTGELFF
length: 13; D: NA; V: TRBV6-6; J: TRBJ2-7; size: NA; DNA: TGTGCCAGCAGTTACTACGAGGATGGCGAGCAGTACTTC; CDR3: CASSYYEDGEQYF
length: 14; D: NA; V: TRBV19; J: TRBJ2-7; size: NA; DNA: TGTGCCAGTAGTATCCCCGGGACACCTCAGGAGCAGTACTTC; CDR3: CASSIPGTPQEQYF
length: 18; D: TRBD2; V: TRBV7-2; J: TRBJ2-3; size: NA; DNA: TGTGCCAGCAGCTTAAAGCCCCGACTAGCGGGAGGTTTAGATACGCAGTATTTT; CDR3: CASSLKPRLAGGLDTQYF
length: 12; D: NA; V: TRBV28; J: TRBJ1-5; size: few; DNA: TGTGCCAGCAGTTCGAGGGGGTTTAACGAGCATTTT; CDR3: CASSSRGFNEHF
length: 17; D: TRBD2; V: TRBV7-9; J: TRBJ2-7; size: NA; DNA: TGTGCCAGCAGCTTAGATGGGACTAGCGGGAGGAGGTACGAGCAGTACTTC; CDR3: CASSLDGTSGRRYEQYF
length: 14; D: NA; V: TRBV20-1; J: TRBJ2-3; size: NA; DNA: TGCGGAGCTAGTCTCTGGGGACTGTCAAGTACGCAGTATTTT; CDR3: CGASLWGLSSTQYF
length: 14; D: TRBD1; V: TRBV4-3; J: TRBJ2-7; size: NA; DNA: TGCGCCAGCAGCGTTCACAGGGGGCCCTACGAGCAGTACTTC; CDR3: CASSVHRGPYEQYF
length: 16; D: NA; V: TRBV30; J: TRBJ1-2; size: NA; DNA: TGTGCCTGGAGTGCATCTCCCGGGACATACCCAAGGGGCTACACCTTC; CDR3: CAWSASPGTYPRGYTF
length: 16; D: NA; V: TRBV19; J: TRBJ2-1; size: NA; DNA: TGTGCCAGTAAGGTTGGAGGGGTCCCCACCCCAAGTGAGCAGTTCTTC; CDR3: CASKVGGVPTPSEQFF
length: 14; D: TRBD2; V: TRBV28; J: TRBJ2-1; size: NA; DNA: TGTGCCAGCAGTCGGACTAGCGGGGGGGTAGGGCAGTTCTTC; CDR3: CASSRTSGGVGQFF
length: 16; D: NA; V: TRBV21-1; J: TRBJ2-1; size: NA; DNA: TGTGCCAGCAACAGCCTACTAGCGGGGACCTACAATGAGCAGTTCTTC; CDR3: CASNSLLAGTYNEQFF
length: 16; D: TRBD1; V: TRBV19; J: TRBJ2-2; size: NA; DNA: TGTGCCGGCCGGGACAGCCCGATTACTTACACCGGGGAGCTGTTTTTT; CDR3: CAGRDSPITYTGELFF
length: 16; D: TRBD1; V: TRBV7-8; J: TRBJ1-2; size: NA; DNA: TGTGCCAGCAGCCCCCGGGGACAGGTCTCCTTCTATGGCTACACCTTC; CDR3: CASSPRGQVSFYGYTF
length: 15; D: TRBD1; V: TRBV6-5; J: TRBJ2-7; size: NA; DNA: TGTGCCAGCAGAATCCGGGACAGACCTTCAGGCGAGCAGTACTTC; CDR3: CASRIRDRPSGEQYF
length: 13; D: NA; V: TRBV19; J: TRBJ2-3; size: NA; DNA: TGTGCCAGTAGTATCCAGGACACAGATACGCAGTATTTT; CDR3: CASSIQDTDTQYF
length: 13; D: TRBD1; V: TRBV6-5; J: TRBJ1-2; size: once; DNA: TGTGCCAGCAGGCCGGGACAGCACTATGGCTACACCTTC; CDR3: CASRPGQHYGYTF
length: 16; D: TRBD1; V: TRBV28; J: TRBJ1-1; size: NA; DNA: TGTGCCAGCAGTTATACAGGGGTGGGTCGGAACACTGAAGCTTTCTTT; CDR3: CASSYTGVGRNTEAFF
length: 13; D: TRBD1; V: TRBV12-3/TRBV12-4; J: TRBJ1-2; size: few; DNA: TGTGCCAGCAGTTCCAGGGGGCACTATGGCTACACCTTC; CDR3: CASSSRGHYGYTF
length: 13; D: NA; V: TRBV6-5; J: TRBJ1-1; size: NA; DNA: TGTGCCAGCAGTTACCGACAAGACCGTGAAGCTTTCTTT; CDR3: CASSYRQDREAFF
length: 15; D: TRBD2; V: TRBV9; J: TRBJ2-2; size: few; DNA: TGTGCCAGCAGCGCGGGACTAGCGCGCACCGGGGAGCTGTTTTTT; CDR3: CASSAGLARTGELFF
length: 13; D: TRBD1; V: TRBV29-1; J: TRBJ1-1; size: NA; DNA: TGCAGCGTTGGACGGACAGGGGGCTCGGAAGCTTTCTTT; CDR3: CSVGRTGGSEAFF
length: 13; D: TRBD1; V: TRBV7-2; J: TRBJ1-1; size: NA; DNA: TGTGCCAGCAGCCGACAGGGGAACACTGAAGCTTTCTTT; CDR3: CASSRQGNTEAFF